The 20 T cell receptor beta chains given below trace back to one sample, sequenced in a study of cytomegalovirus exposure and HLA in healthy donors. PCR employed 60 Vbeta and 13 Jbeta primers. Sequencing was performed with immunoSEQ multiplex PCR; in TCRdb, only in-frame clones are kept and a portion is missing. The data contain 200,000 to 250,000 clones, less than 80% of them singletons. The sequenced sample was PBMCs. The source of these receptors is a girl aged 2 to 10 in good health and CMV-seronegative.

This clone appeared once. The gene calls are TRBV7-6 and TRBJ2-1, with 10 bases aligning to TRBD2. CDR1 and CDR2 (germline): SGHVS, FNYEAQ. This CDR3 comprises 20 residues. Trimming cost V 1 base and J 0 bases; bases outside gene matches: 12. The CDR3 is CASSLGWSSGRPPSYNEQFF. The CDR3 bases are TGTGCCAGCAGCTTAGGTTGGAGTAGCGGGAGGCCTCCCTCCTACAATGAGCAGTTCTTC.

The chain links TRBV6-6 to TRBJ1-5; D not resolved. The CDR3 has 13 residues. The germline V gene has CDR1 MNHNY and CDR2 SVGAGI (reference sequence). Trimming removed 2 bases from V and 6 bases from J, with 8 bases in between. The DNA for the CDR3 is TGTGCCAGCAGTTACCCCCCCGGTCAGCCCCAGCATTTT. Its translation is CASSYPPGQPQHF.

The rearrangement links TRBV19 to TRBJ2-1; no reliable D call. The ends were cut back, 5 bases at V and 8 bases at J, with 13 bases in the middle. Germline loops: CDR1 LNHDA, CDR2 SQIVND (reference sequence). The CDR3 has 13 amino acids. The CDR3 DNA reads as TGTGCCAGTAGTTCTCAGCGATCGGATGAGCAGTTCTTC. It codes for CASSSQRSDEQFF.

This chain links TRBV7-9 with TRBJ1-1, with TRBD1 as a possible D gene (5 bases). Trimming stripped 4 bases from V and 3 bases from J, with 15 bases between. CDR3 length: 15 residues. Germline V CDR1 and CDR2: SEHNR, FQNEAQ (reference sequence). For the CDR3, the DNA is TGTGCCAGCAGCTCTTTTGAGGGACTGGACACTGAAGCTTTCTTT. Translation: CASSSFEGLDTEAFF.

The chain links TRBV4-1 to TRBJ2-6; the D gene is possibly TRBD1 (5 bases). Trimming took off 1 base at V and 4 bases at J, with 14 bases between the two ends. Germline values: CDR1 MGHRA, CDR2 YSYEKL. CDR3 length equals 17 residues. The CDR3 spells CASSQAAGFSGANVLTF. The CDR3 nucleotides read TGCGCCAGCAGCCAAGCTGCAGGGTTCTCCGGGGCCAACGTCCTGACTTTC.

J is TRBJ1-5 and V is TRBV7-2, with TRBD1 identical over 8 bases. The CDR3 length is 14 residues. CDR1 and CDR2 (germline): SGHTA, FQGNSA. V lost 5 bases, J lost 7 bases, and 7 bases stayed unmatched. For the CDR3, the DNA is TGTGCCAGCAGCCGTCGGACAGGGAACCAGCCCCAGCATTTT. This sequence encodes CASSRRTGNQPQHF.

In its sample, this clone was seen once. This chain links TRBV19 with TRBJ2-1; D remains ambiguous. Germline-derived CDR1 and CDR2 are LNHDA and SQIVND (reference sequence). CDR3 size: 12 residues. V was trimmed by 1 base and J by 9 bases, leaving 7 bases between them. CDR3 nucleotides: TGTGCCAGTAGTATAGCCCCCGGTGAGCAGTTCTTC. This gives the protein CASSIAPGEQFF.

The V gene is TRBV9, the J gene TRBJ1-3; 11 bases agree with TRBD1. There are 15 residues in the CDR3. Trimming removed 6 bases from V and 4 bases from J; junction bases left unmatched: 6. The germline V gene has CDR1 SGDLS and CDR2 YYNGEE. The CDR3 loop is CASTEDRGPGNTIYF. The CDR3 region has the DNA TGTGCCAGCACCGAGGACAGGGGGCCAGGAAACACCATATATTTT.

About this clone itself: One end of the junction is discordant with germline, which a read error may explain. The V and J genes are TRBV7-9 and TRBJ2-3, with TRBD2 identical over 8 bases. The length of the CDR3 is 16 residues. From germline, CDR1 is SEHNR and CDR2 FQNEAQ (reference sequence). CDR3 region: CSSSYPGRGGTDTQYF. The CDR3 nucleotides are TGTTCCAGCAGCTACCCAGGGCGGGGGGGCACAGATACGCAGTATTTT.

This sequence joins TRBV6-1 and TRBJ2-7; TRBD1 matches at 7 bases. The CDR3 extends over 14 amino acids. V lost 11 bases and J lost 3; bases outside the gene matches: 13. The V gene's germline CDR1 is MNHNS and CDR2 SASEGT. Here the CDR3 reads CAGSQGLFFYEQYF. The CDR3 DNA reads as TGTGCCGGATCACAGGGGCTATTCTTCTACGAGCAGTACTTC.

Regarding this clone: A junction boundary mismatches the germline segment, possibly from a read error. The J gene is TRBJ2-3, the V gene TRBV2, with TRBD1 identical over 9 bases. Germline CDR1 and CDR2: SNHLY and FYNNEI. This CDR3 has 15 amino acids. The CDR3 is CASREGTGITDTQYF. DNA for the CDR3: TGTGCCAGCAGGGAAGGGACAGGGATCACAGATACGCAGTATTTT.

The chain links TRBV29-1 to TRBJ1-4; D ambiguous. Per germline, CDR1 SQVTM and CDR2 ANQGSEA. The CDR3 has 13 residues. The V end lost 7 bases, the J end lost 5 bases, and 14 bases lay between the germline ends. Here the CDR3 DNA reads TGCAGCGCGACATGGCACACAAATGAAAAACTGTTTTTT. It translates to CSATWHTNEKLFF.

J is TRBJ1-5 and V is TRBV19, with D possibly being TRBD1 (5 bases). The CDR3 runs to 15 residues. Trimming stripped 2 bases from V and 4 bases from J, with 12 bases between. Looked up from germline, CDR1 is LNHDA and CDR2 is SQIVND (reference sequence). This CDR3 reads CASSILGRINQPQHF. In DNA, the CDR3 is TGTGCCAGTAGTATATTGGGGCGGATTAATCAGCCCCAGCATTTT. The complete variable domain, with remaining parts taken from reference TRBV19 and TRBJ1-5, reads DGGITQSPKYLFRKEGQNVTLSCEQNLNHDAMYWYRQDPGQGLRLIYYSQIVNDFQKGDIAEGYSVSREKKESFPLTVTSAQKNPTAFYLCASSILGRINQPQHFGDGTRLSIL.

The chain uses TRBV11-1 and TRBJ1-1; D remains unclear. V was cut by 1 base and J by 0 bases, with 9 bases left in between. CDR1 SGHAT and CDR2 FQDESV come from the germline V gene (reference sequence). CDR3 size: 15 residues. The CDR3, as DNA: TGTGCCAGCAGCTTAGAAGGAGCGGTGAACACTGAAGCTTTCTTT. Its translation is CASSLEGAVNTEAFF.

This clone has a single count. The chain links TRBV27 to TRBJ2-7; perhaps TRBD1 as D (5 bases). Germline assignment: CDR1 MNHEY and CDR2 SMNVEV (reference sequence). The V gene lost 6 bases and the J gene lost 3 bases, with 12 bases spanning the gap. The CDR3 consists of 13 residues. The CDR3 sequence: CASSIQEYYEQYF. The CDR3 DNA is TGTGCCAGCAGCATACAGGAATACTACGAGCAGTACTTC.

V is TRBV9 and J is TRBJ1-1; D ambiguous. Germline V gene lookup returns CDR1 SGDLS and CDR2 YYNGEE. The V gene lost 3 bases and the J gene lost 0 bases, with 12 bases spanning the gap. The CDR3 has 15 residues. This CDR3 reads CASSAEPLMNTEAFF. CDR3 nucleotides: TGTGCCAGCAGCGCAGAACCTTTAATGAACACTGAAGCTTTCTTT.

In this sample, this clone turned up once. The chain employs TRBV27 and TRBJ2-7, with D maybe TRBD2 (5 bases). V lost 6 bases and J lost 3, with 15 bases in between. The V gene's germline CDR1 is MNHEY and CDR2 SMNVEV (reference sequence). This CDR3 comprises 14 residues. CDR3 residues: CASRAGRSSYEQYF. In DNA, the CDR3 is TGTGCCAGCAGGGCGGGCAGGTCGAGCTACGAGCAGTACTTC.

In this sample, this clone turned up a few times. The rearrangement uses TRBV4-1 and TRBJ2-1; TRBD2 is a possible D gene (5 bases). This CDR3 contains 15 residues. Per germline, CDR1 MGHRA and CDR2 YSYEKL. Trimming removed 1 base at V and 0 bases at J, with 7 bases between. CDR3 amino acids: CASSQGRGSYNEQFF. DNA of the CDR3: TGCGCCAGCAGCCAAGGACGGGGCTCCTACAATGAGCAGTTCTTC.

The chain combines TRBV6-5 with TRBJ2-7, with D tentatively TRBD2 (5 bases). CDR1 MNHEY and CDR2 SVGAGI come from the germline V gene. Between the trimmed V and J ends, which lost 6 bases and 4 bases, there was a span of 13 bases. This CDR3 region has 13 residues. The CDR3 here is CASRRARAYEQYF. DNA for the CDR3: TGTGCCAGCAGGCGGGCGAGGGCGTACGAGCAGTACTTC.

The CDR3 nucleotides read TGCGCCAGCAGTCCCCCATTGCGTGGCTACGAGCAGTACTTC. Translated, it gives CASSPPLRGYEQYF. The chain recombines TRBV23-1 with TRBJ2-7; D remains ambiguous. TRBV23-1 is placed among ORFs of uncertain function. The V end lost 4 bases, the J end lost 3 bases, and 13 bases lay between the germline ends. There are 14 residues in the CDR3.